This T cell receptor (beta chain) was identified during a study of T cell responses to AZD1222 COVID-19 vaccine. Study results and limitations: Donors skewed white British and female; clonal diversity was possibly underestimated. Across the whole spike, CD4 TCRs peaked at regions 160-218 and 743-854.

Turning to this clone: Its antigen is not identified.

With 1 base clipped from V and 4 bases from J, the junction kept 4 bases outside the gene matches. Germline V gene data show CDR1 as LGHDT and CDR2 as YNNKEL (reference sequence). The CDR3 contains 15 residues. TCRdb's table, derived via immunoSEQ multiplex PCR, lists solely in-frame clones and lacks some. The sample includes under 150,000 clones, approximately 89% seen only once; the top ten take about 15%. This TCR was sampled from an adult in good health. Here the sequenced sample was peripheral blood, taken on day 0 of AZD1222 vaccination. This sequence joins TRBV3-1 (or the pseudogene TRBV3-2) and TRBJ1-3; 7 bases match TRBD1. The CDR3 spells CASSQGQGKGNTIYF. The CDR3 DNA follows: TGTGCCAGCAGCCAAGGACAGGGAAAAGGAAACACCATATATTTT.